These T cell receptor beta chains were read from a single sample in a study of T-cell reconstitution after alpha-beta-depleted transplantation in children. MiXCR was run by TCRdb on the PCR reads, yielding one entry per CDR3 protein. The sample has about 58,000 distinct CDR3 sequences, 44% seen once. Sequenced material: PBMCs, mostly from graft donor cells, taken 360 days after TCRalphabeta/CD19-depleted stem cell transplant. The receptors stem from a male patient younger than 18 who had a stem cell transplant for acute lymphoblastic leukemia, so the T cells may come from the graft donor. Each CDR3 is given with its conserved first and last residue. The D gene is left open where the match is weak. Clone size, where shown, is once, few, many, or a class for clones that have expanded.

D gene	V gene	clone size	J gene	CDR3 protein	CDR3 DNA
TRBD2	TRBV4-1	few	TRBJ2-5	CASSLYHGLAGVGGGETQYF	TGCGCCAGCAGCCTCTACCATGGACTAGCGGGAGTAGGGGGGGGAGAGACCCAGTACTTC
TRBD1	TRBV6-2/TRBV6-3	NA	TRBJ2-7	CASSRDSLSYEQYF	TGTGCCAGCAGTCGGGACAGCCTCTCCTACGAGCAGTACTTC
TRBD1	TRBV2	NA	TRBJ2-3	CASSATGEGGTDTQYF	TGTGCCAGCAGTGCGACAGGGGAAGGGGGCACAGATACGCAGTATTTT
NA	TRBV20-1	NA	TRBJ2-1	CSASHRAGLYNEQFF	TGCAGTGCATCACACAGGGCGGGACTTTACAATGAGCAGTTCTTC
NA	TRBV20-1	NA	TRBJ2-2	CSARDVANTNTGELFF	TGCAGTGCTAGAGATGTAGCGAACACAAACACCGGGGAGCTGTTTTTT
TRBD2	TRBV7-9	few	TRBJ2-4	CASSLWLAALAKNIQYF	TGTGCCAGCAGCTTATGGCTAGCGGCCCTAGCCAAAAACATTCAGTACTTC
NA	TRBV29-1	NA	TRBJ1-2	CSVEDEGQGHGYTF	TGCAGCGTTGAAGATGAGGGCCAGGGGCATGGCTACACCTTC
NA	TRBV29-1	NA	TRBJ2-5	CSVGPETDQETQYF	TGCAGCGTTGGGCCCGAAACGGACCAAGAGACCCAGTACTTC
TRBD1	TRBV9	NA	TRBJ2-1	CASSAQGDPYNEQFF	TGTGCCAGCAGCGCCCAGGGGGACCCCTACAATGAGCAGTTCTTC
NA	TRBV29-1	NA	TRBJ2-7	CSAGTHSSYEQYF	TGCAGCGCCGGGACACATAGCTCCTACGAGCAGTACTTC
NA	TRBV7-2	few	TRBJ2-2	CASSLAGGRTGELFF	TGTGCCAGCAGCTTAGCGGGGGGGCGTACCGGGGAGCTGTTTTTT
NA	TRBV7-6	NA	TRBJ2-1	CASSLDPGGYNEQFF	TGTGCCAGCAGCTTAGACCCAGGGGGGTACAATGAGCAGTTCTTC
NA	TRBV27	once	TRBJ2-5	CASNLFGDATMETQYF	TGTGCCAGCAACTTATTCGGGGACGCCACAATGGAGACCCAGTACTTC
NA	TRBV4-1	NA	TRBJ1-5	CASSQVWGRANQPQHF	TGCGCCAGCAGCCAAGTATGGGGTAGGGCCAATCAGCCCCAGCATTTT
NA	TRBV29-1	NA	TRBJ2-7	CSVERADSVRYF	TGCAGCGTTGAGCGAGCAGACTCTGTTCGGTACTTC
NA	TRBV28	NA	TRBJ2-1	CASSPRNEQFF	TGTGCCAGCAGTCCACGGAATGAGCAGTTCTTC
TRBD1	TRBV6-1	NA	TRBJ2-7	CASSPGQGVYEQYF	TGTGCCAGCAGTCCCGGACAGGGGGTCTACGAGCAGTACTTC
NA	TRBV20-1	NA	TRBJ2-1	CSASSHQSPDNEQFF	TGCAGTGCTAGCTCTCACCAAAGCCCCGACAATGAGCAGTTCTTC
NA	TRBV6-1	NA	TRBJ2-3	CASSSFRVLTDTQYF	TGTGCCAGCAGCTCGTTCAGGGTCCTCACAGATACGCAGTATTTT
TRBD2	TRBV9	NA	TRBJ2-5	CASSKQAWTSGVQETQYF	TGTGCCAGCAGCAAACAAGCCTGGACTAGCGGGGTTCAAGAGACCCAGTACTTC
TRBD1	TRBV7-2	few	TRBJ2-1	CASNPWTGVYEQFF	TGTGCCAGCAACCCCTGGACAGGGGTCTATGAGCAGTTCTTC
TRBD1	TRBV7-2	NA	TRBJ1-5	CASSSGQGAVPQHF	TGTGCCAGCAGCTCGGGACAGGGGGCCGTGCCCCAGCATTTT
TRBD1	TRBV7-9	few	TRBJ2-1	CASSSDRANEQFF	TGTGCCAGCAGCTCTGACAGGGCCAATGAGCAGTTCTTC
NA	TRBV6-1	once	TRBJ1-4	CASSAGPSNEKLFF	TGTGCCAGCAGTGCGGGACCGAGTAATGAAAAACTGTTTTTT
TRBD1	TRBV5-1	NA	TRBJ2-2	CASSLQGYTGELFF	TGCGCCAGCAGCCTACAGGGGTACACCGGGGAGCTGTTTTTT
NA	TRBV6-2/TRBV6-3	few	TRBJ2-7	CASRESYEQYF	TGTGCCAGCAGGGAATCCTACGAGCAGTACTTC
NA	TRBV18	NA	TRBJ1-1	CASSPRQKGTEAFF	TGTGCCAGCTCACCGAGACAGAAGGGCACTGAAGCTTTCTTT
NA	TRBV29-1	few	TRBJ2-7	CSVTGASGYEQYF	TGCAGCGTGACAGGAGCTTCCGGCTACGAGCAGTACTTC
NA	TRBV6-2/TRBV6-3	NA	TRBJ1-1	CASSPTTSLNTEAFF	TGTGCCAGCAGTCCTACGACAAGCTTGAACACTGAAGCTTTCTTT
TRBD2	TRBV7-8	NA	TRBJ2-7	CASSLGGFQYF	TGTGCCAGCAGCTTGGGGGGGTTTCAGTACTTC
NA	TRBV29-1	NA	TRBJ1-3	CSVLEGNTIYF	TGCAGCGTCCTCGAGGGAAACACCATATATTTT
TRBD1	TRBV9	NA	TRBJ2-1	CANTPGTGEYNEQFF	TGTGCCAACACTCCGGGGACAGGGGAATACAATGAGCAGTTCTTC
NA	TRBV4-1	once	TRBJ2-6	CASSQETELASVLTF	TGCGCCAGCAGCCAAGAGACTGAGCTAGCATCCGTCCTGACTTTC
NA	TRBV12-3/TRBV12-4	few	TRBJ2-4	CASSLSVRGPLKNIQYF	TGTGCCAGCAGTTTATCGGTCAGGGGACCCCTCAAAAACATTCAGTACTTC
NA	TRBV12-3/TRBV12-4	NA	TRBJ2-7	CASSPSRVVSSYEQYF	TGTGCCAGCAGCCCCTCTCGGGTAGTTAGCTCCTACGAGCAGTACTTC
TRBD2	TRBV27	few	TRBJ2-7	CASSLYTSGGQQYF	TGTGCCAGCAGTTTATATACTAGCGGGGGGCAGCAGTACTTC
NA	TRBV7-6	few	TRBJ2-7	CASSDDPRTSYEQYF	TGTGCCAGCAGCGACGACCCCAGGACTTCCTACGAGCAGTACTTC
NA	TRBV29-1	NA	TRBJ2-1	CSVLRARVAYNEQFF	TGCAGCGTTCTCCGGGCCAGGGTAGCCTACAATGAGCAGTTCTTC
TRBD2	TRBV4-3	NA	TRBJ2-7	CASSYSVSGTYEQYF	TGCGCCAGCAGCTACAGTGTTAGCGGGACCTACGAGCAGTACTTC
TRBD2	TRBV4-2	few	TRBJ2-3	CASSPRLAGTDTQYF	TGTGCCAGCAGCCCAAGACTAGCGGGGACAGATACGCAGTATTTT
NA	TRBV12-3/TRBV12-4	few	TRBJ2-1	CASSPRDSYNEQFF	TGTGCCAGCAGTCCCCGAGACAGTTACAATGAGCAGTTCTTC
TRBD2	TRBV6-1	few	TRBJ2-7	CASSVLGSGSQPEQYF	TGTGCCAGCAGTGTCCTGGGTAGCGGGAGTCAGCCCGAGCAGTACTTC
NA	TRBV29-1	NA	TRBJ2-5	CSFDGAGETQYF	TGCAGCTTTGACGGGGCAGGGGAGACCCAGTACTTC
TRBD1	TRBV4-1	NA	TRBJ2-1	CASSHGTGSYNEQFF	TGCGCCAGCAGCCACGGGACAGGTTCCTACAATGAGCAGTTCTTC
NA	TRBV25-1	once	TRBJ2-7	CASSERRDPYEQYF	TGTGCCAGCAGTGAACGCAGGGATCCCTACGAGCAGTACTTC
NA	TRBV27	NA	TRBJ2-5	CASSSPGLGHKTQYF	TGTGCCAGCAGTTCGCCGGGACTGGGGCATAAGACCCAGTACTTC
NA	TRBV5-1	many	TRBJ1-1	CASSQARGGNTEAFF	TGCGCCAGCAGCCAAGCAAGGGGCGGGAACACTGAAGCTTTCTTT
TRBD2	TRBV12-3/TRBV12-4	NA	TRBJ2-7	CASSSGTSVSEQYF	TGTGCCAGCAGTTCCGGGACTAGCGTGAGCGAGCAGTACTTC
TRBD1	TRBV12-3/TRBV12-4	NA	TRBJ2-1	CASSPGGPYNEQFF	TGTGCCAGCAGCCCAGGGGGCCCCTACAATGAGCAGTTCTTC
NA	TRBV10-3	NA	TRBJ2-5	CAIRDSISAWETQYF	TGTGCCATCAGGGACAGCATCTCTGCCTGGGAGACCCAGTACTTC
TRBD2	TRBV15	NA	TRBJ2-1	CATSRDPLAGGNNDQFF	TGTGCCACCAGCAGAGATCCCCTAGCGGGAGGAAACAATGATCAGTTCTTC
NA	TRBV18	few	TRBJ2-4	CASSPWTAETKNIQYF	TGTGCCAGCTCACCATGGACCGCGGAAACCAAAAACATTCAGTACTTC